This TCR beta chain was identified in a study of T cell responses to AZD1222 COVID-19 vaccine. About the study: Whether given at about 4 or about 12 weeks, second doses were pooled.

The V gene end was trimmed by 6 bases and the J gene end by 8 bases; junction bases not matched to a gene: 10. Germline V gives CDR1 MDHEN, CDR2 SYDVKM. The CDR3 is 15 amino acids. Using immunoSEQ multiplex PCR, the repertoire was profiled, and TCRdb retains in-frame clones only, with some absent. Among 90,000 to 130,000 clones listed, about four fifths were seen once. The material was peripheral blood, obtained on day 0 of AZD1222 vaccination. The receptor was isolated from an adult in good health. The V gene is TRBV28, the J gene TRBJ2-1; 10 bases map to TRBD1. CDR3 bases: TGTGCCAGCAGACTCCGGACAGGGGGGCTCGATGAGCAGTTCTTC. It specifies CASRLRTGGLDEQFF.